The 25 T cell receptor beta chains listed next were all sequenced from one sample in a study of cytomegalovirus exposure and HLA in healthy donors. TCRdb's copy holds only in-frame clones and misses some; the assay was immunoSEQ multiplex PCR. The profile shows 200,000 to 250,000 clones, around four fifths of them singletons. Sequenced sample: PBMCs. The receptors here all came from a woman aged 25 to 39 in good health and CMV-seropositive.

The V and J genes are TRBV30 and TRBJ2-1, with TRBD2 identical over 12 bases. V trimming: 0 bases; J trimming: 7 bases; junction bases outside the gene matches: 4. CDR3 size: 15 residues. Germline CDR1 reads GTSNPN; CDR2 reads SVGIG (reference sequence). The CDR3 protein is CAWSVLAGGGNEQFF. CDR3 bases: TGTGCCTGGAGTGTCCTAGCGGGAGGGGGGAATGAGCAGTTCTTC.

The chain employs TRBV13 and TRBJ1-1; D ambiguous. The V gene's germline CDR1 is PRHDT and CDR2 FYEKMQ (reference sequence). Trimming removed 0 bases at V and 3 bases at J, with 11 bases between. This CDR3 contains 15 residues. CDR3 nucleotide sequence: TGTGCCAGCAGCTTAGGCACGGGCTGGGACACTGAAGCTTTCTTT. Its translation is CASSLGTGWDTEAFF.

The V gene is TRBV5-4, the J gene TRBJ2-1; tentative D call: TRBD2 (5 bases). Trimming shortened V by 5 bases and J by 3 bases, and 15 bases separated the two germline ends. This CDR3 has 15 residues. The V gene's germline CDR1 is SGHNT and CDR2 YYREEE (reference sequence). The CDR3 DNA is TGTGCCAGCAGTTACCACGAAGCGGACTACAATGAGCAGTTCTTC. The encoded protein is CASSYHEADYNEQFF.

The chain combines TRBV6-6 with TRBJ2-3; the D gene is possibly TRBD1 (5 bases). CDR3 length: 14 amino acids. In germline, CDR1 is MNHNY, CDR2 SVGAGI (reference sequence). V dropped 6 bases and J dropped 2 bases, with 12 bases sitting between them. The CDR3 nucleotides read TGTGCCAGCAGCGACGACAGCTTCACAGATACGCAGTATTTT. Translating gives CASSDDSFTDTQYF.

This rearrangement joins TRBV28 to TRBJ2-5; D is unresolved. V lost 5 bases and J 5 bases, leaving 9 bases between the germline ends. The CDR3 spans 12 residues. The V gene's germline CDR1 is MDHEN and CDR2 SYDVKM. The CDR3 loop is CASSPMGETQYF. CDR3 DNA: TGTGCCAGCAGTCCCATGGGGGAGACCCAGTACTTC.

The rearrangement uses TRBV15 and TRBJ2-7; D is uncertain. From germline, CDR1 is LNHNV and CDR2 YYDKDF (reference sequence). Trimming removed 0 bases from V and 6 bases from J, with 9 bases in between. The CDR3 extends over 13 amino acids. CDR3 nucleotide sequence: TGTGCCACCAGCAGAGATCAAGGGTTCGAGCAGTACTTC. Its translation: CATSRDQGFEQYF.

The V gene is TRBV27, the J gene TRBJ1-2; 7 bases match TRBD1. The CDR3 is 13 amino acids. V was pared by 8 bases and J by 8 bases, with 11 bases of the junction left unmatched. The germline V gene encodes CDR1 MNHEY and CDR2 SMNVEV (reference sequence). The CDR3 sequence is CASSTGTPGGYTF. The CDR3, as DNA: TGTGCCAGCTCGACAGGGACTCCGGGGGGCTACACCTTC.

The chain joins TRBV19 to TRBJ2-2; no definite D call. Trimming left V 5 bases short and J 7 bases short, with 11 bases between. Per germline, CDR1 LNHDA and CDR2 SQIVND (reference sequence). The CDR3 consists of 13 residues. The CDR3 loop reads CASSSSAVGELFF. CDR3 DNA: TGTGCCAGTAGTTCGTCCGCGGTCGGGGAGCTGTTTTTT.

This chain's CDR3 is CASSKTSGEGSETQYF. The CDR3 region has the DNA TGTGCCAGTAGTAAGACTAGCGGGGAGGGCTCGGAGACCCAGTACTTC. The chain combines TRBV19 with TRBJ2-5; 11 bases agree with TRBD2. The germline V gene has CDR1 LNHDA and CDR2 SQIVND (reference sequence). Unmatched junction bases numbered 9, after V lost 4 bases and J lost 5 bases. The CDR3 is made up of 16 amino acids.

The chain joins TRBV5-6 to TRBJ2-7; D may be TRBD1 (6 bases). The CDR3 covers 14 residues. The germline gives CDR1 SGHDT, CDR2 YYEEEE. The germline V and J ends were trimmed by 0 bases and 0 bases, with 7 bases remaining between them. CDR3 in DNA: TGTGCCAGCAGCTTGGTAGGGGGCTCCTACGAGCAGTACTTC. Amino acid sequence: CASSLVGGSYEQYF.

A few counts support this clone. The chain has TRBV2 and TRBJ1-2; no firm D call. The ends were cut back, 4 bases at V and 4 bases at J, with 13 bases in the middle. Germline V gene data show CDR1 as SNHLY and CDR2 as FYNNEI. The length of the CDR3 is 14 residues. CDR3 loop: CASSGNPDVYGYTF. CDR3 DNA: TGTGCCAGCAGTGGCAATCCGGACGTCTATGGCTACACCTTC. The entire variable domain, with the rest obtained from reference TRBV2 and TRBJ1-2, is as follows: EPEVTQTPSHQVTQMGQEVILRCVPISNHLYFYWYRQILGQKVEFLVSFYNNEISEKSEIFDDQFSVERPDGSNFTLKIRSTKLEDSAMYFCASSGNPDVYGYTFGSGTRLTVV.

The chain recombines TRBV5-1 with TRBJ1-1; D is uncertain. Per the germline V gene, CDR1 is SGHRS and CDR2 is YFSETQ. Between the trimmed V and J ends, which lost 0 bases and 3 bases, there was a span of 12 bases. The CDR3 consists of 15 residues. CDR3 sequence reads: CASSLGRGKDTEAFF. Written as DNA, the CDR3 is TGCGCCAGCAGCTTGGGTCGGGGTAAGGACACTGAAGCTTTCTTT.

The rearrangement joins TRBV29-1 to TRBJ2-4, with 9 positions matching TRBD1. This CDR3 is 19 amino acids long. Germline assignment: CDR1 SQVTM and CDR2 ANQGSEA. Trimming took 6 bases from V and 2 from J; bases not matched to a gene: 20. The CDR3 spells CSVEYKVGTGFYPKNIQYF. DNA of the CDR3: TGCAGCGTCGAGTATAAAGTGGGGACAGGGTTTTATCCCAAAAACATTCAGTACTTC. Supplemented by reference TRBV29-1 and TRBJ2-4, the full variable domain reads SAVISQKPSRDICQRGTSLTIQCQVDSQVTMMFWYRQQPGQSLTLIATANQGSEATYESGFVIDKFPISRPNLTFSTLTVSNMSPEDSSIYLCSVEYKVGTGFYPKNIQYFGAGTRLSVL.

V usage is TRBV9 and J usage is TRBJ2-7; TRBD2 agrees at 9 bases. After removal of 0 bases from V and 0 bases from J, the junction contained 1 base not matched to a gene. The germline gives CDR1 SGDLS, CDR2 YYNGEE. The CDR3 consists of 15 residues. The chain's CDR3 is CASSVGSGSSYEQYF. CDR3 coding DNA: TGTGCCAGCAGCGTAGGTAGCGGGAGCTCCTACGAGCAGTACTTC.

This chain joins TRBV7-9 and TRBJ2-7; the match to TRBD1 covers 9 bases. The trim removed 6 bases at V and 4 bases at J, leaving 7 bases unmatched. The CDR3 has 14 amino acids. Per germline, CDR1 SEHNR and CDR2 FQNEAQ (reference sequence). CDR3 in amino acids: CASRSGDRDYEQYF. The CDR3 DNA reads as TGTGCCAGCAGGTCCGGGGACAGGGATTACGAGCAGTACTTC.

CDR3 loop: CASSYPADRGKAFF. DNA for the CDR3: TGTGCCAGCAGTTACCCAGCGGACAGAGGGAAAGCTTTCTTT. This chain uses TRBV6-5 with TRBJ1-1, with TRBD1 as a possible D gene (6 bases). The CDR3 is 14 residues long. V lost 2 bases and J lost 9, with 16 bases in between. Germline-derived CDR1 and CDR2 are MNHEY and SVGAGI.

The chain links TRBV4-1 to TRBJ1-1; 7 bases are shared with TRBD1. V shed 8 bases and J 0 bases; nucleotides not matched to a gene: 0. Germline V gene lookup returns CDR1 MGHRA and CDR2 YSYEKL. CDR3 size: 12 residues. The CDR3 DNA reads TGCGCCAGCGGACAGGTGAACACTGAAGCTTTCTTT. Encoded protein: CASGQVNTEAFF.

The V call is TRBV7-3, the J call TRBJ2-2; D gene ambiguous. Per the germline V gene, CDR1 is SGHTA and CDR2 is FQGTGA. V was clipped by 3 bases and J by 1 base, with 3 bases between them. The CDR3 is made up of 13 amino acids. In nucleotides, the CDR3 is TGTGCCAGCAGCTTGGGGAACACCGGGGAGCTGTTTTTT. Translation: CASSLGNTGELFF.

The chain recombines TRBV30 with TRBJ1-5; the D gene is possibly TRBD1 (6 bases). V lost 5 bases, J lost 5 bases, and 13 bases lay in between. Per the germline V gene, CDR1 is GTSNPN and CDR2 is SVGIG (reference sequence). There are 13 residues in the CDR3. The CDR3 DNA sequence: TGTGCCTGGGGCAAACCAGGGGATCAGCCCCAGCATTTT. Translating it yields CAWGKPGDQPQHF.

The chain couples TRBV4-1 to TRBJ1-4; the D gene is possibly TRBD1 (5 bases). CDR1 is MGHRA, CDR2 YSYEKL, per germline. Trimming shortened V by 5 bases and J by 3 bases, and 16 bases separated the two germline ends. The length of the CDR3 is 16 residues. This chain's CDR3 is CASSGARDRANEKLFF. CDR3 nucleotides: TGCGCCAGCAGCGGAGCCCGGGACCGAGCTAATGAAAAACTGTTTTTT.

The chain combines TRBV2 with TRBJ2-1; D perhaps matches TRBD2 (5 bases). The CDR3 sequence is 12 residues long. V was trimmed by 6 bases and J by 8 bases, leaving 11 bases between them. Germline V gives CDR1 SNHLY, CDR2 FYNNEI. The CDR3 bases are TGTGCCAGCAGCCTCTCCGGGGATGAGCAGTTCTTC. As protein: CASSLSGDEQFF.

This clone was observed a handful of times. This sequence joins TRBV7-2 and TRBJ1-2, with D possibly matching TRBD1 (5 bases). The V gene's germline CDR1 is SGHTA and CDR2 FQGNSA. Trimming removed 5 bases at V and 5 bases at J, with 12 bases between. The CDR3 consists of 13 residues. The CDR3 nucleotides are TGTGCCAGCAGCCCTGGGGGGTTATATGGCTACACCTTC. It specifies CASSPGGLYGYTF. Looking up the rest from reference TRBV7-2 and TRBJ1-2 gives the full variable domain: GAGVSQSPSNKVTEKGKDVELRCDPISGHTALYWYRQSLGQGLEFLIYFQGNSAPDKSGLPSDRFSAERTGGSVSTLTIQRTQQEDSAVYLCASSPGGLYGYTFGSGTRLTVV.

This sequence joins TRBV11-3 and TRBJ1-1; D not certain. The CDR3 loop spans 13 amino acids. The V and J ends lost 5 bases and 2 bases respectively, with 9 bases between them. Germline lookup yields CDR1 SGHNT and CDR2 YENEEA. The CDR3 protein is CASSAILNTEAFF. The CDR3 nucleotides read TGTGCCAGCAGCGCCATCTTAAACACTGAAGCTTTCTTT.

The rearrangement uses TRBV10-3 and TRBJ2-3, with 8 bases fitting TRBD2. Per the germline V gene, CDR1 is ENHRY and CDR2 is SYGVKD. This CDR3 comprises 15 residues. Trimming removed 0 bases from V and 3 bases from J; junction bases left unmatched: 2. CDR3 loop: CAISESREETDTQYF. As DNA, the CDR3 is TGTGCCATCAGTGAGTCGCGGGAGGAGACAGATACGCAGTATTTT.

This chain connects TRBV6-1 to TRBJ2-1; TRBD1 might be the D (6 bases). Trimming took off 11 bases at V and 7 bases at J, with 21 bases between the two ends. Germline loops: CDR1 MNHNS, CDR2 SASEGT. The CDR3 has 14 residues. The CDR3 bases are TGTGCCGCCCGGTGGCAGGGGAGCCTAAATGAGCAGTTCTTC. This encodes CAARWQGSLNEQFF.